This TCR beta chain is from a study of cytomegalovirus exposure and HLA in healthy donors. As concerns this clone: What it binds is not known. The sample has other DNA sequences that encode this CDR3 too.

Per germline, CDR1 MNHEY and CDR2 SMNVEV (reference sequence). Trimming removed 5 bases from V and 4 bases from J; junction bases left unmatched: 6. This CDR3 is built from 14 residues. PCR was performed using 60 Vbeta and 13 Jbeta primers. Libraries were prepared by immunoSEQ multiplex PCR; TCRdb keeps only in-frame clonotypes and omits some of them. Among 100,000 to 150,000 clones listed, 74% were seen once. Study-wide results and caveats: In a later analysis, at a false discovery rate of 0.05, 17,000 or so TCR beta sequences matched HLA alleles. Most likely, a cluster of highly shared sequence variants arose as a sequencing artifact.

This TCR was recovered from a woman in her 50s in good health and CMV-seropositive. The J gene is TRBJ2-7, the V gene TRBV27, with 9 positions matching TRBD1. The sequencing input was PBMCs. The chain's CDR3 is CASSLTGGGYEQYF. Here the CDR3 DNA reads TGTGCCAGCAGTCTAACAGGGGGCGGGTACGAGCAGTACTTC.